A selection of T cell receptor beta chains follows, all from one sample in a study of regulatory and conventional T cells in RAG deficiency. Repertoires were generated with immunoSEQ multiplex PCR, while TCRdb's copy carries only in-frame clones and drops some. The sample has 6,000 to 7,500 clones; roughly 78% are singletons. The same specimen was also included in a second study, on regulatory T cells.

The sequenced material came from CD8+ T cells sorted from blood. These receptors were taken from a human donor in good health. CDR3s include the opening cysteine and the closing phenylalanine or tryptophan. Fields, in order: D gene, V gene, J gene, clone size, CDR3 protein, CDR3 DNA. A D gene is named only where the DNA matches it firmly. Clone size appears in some rows only: once, few, many, or a class for an expanded clone.

D gene: NA
V gene: TRBV9
J gene: TRBJ2-5
clone size: NA
CDR3 protein: CASSVFPVETQYF
CDR3 DNA: TGTGCCAGCAGCGTATTCCCGGTAGAGACCCAGTACTTC

D gene: NA
V gene: TRBV6-5
J gene: TRBJ2-7
clone size: NA
CDR3 protein: CASSYNAGLNYEQYF
CDR3 DNA: TGTGCCAGCAGTTACAACGCAGGCCTCAACTACGAGCAGTACTTC

D gene: NA
V gene: TRBV7-9
J gene: TRBJ2-7
clone size: few
CDR3 protein: CASSLEGSEQYF
CDR3 DNA: TGTGCCAGCAGCTTAGAGGGTTCCGAGCAGTACTTC

D gene: NA
V gene: TRBV6-1
J gene: TRBJ1-4
clone size: NA
CDR3 protein: CASRWEKLFF
CDR3 DNA: TGTGCCAGCAGGTGGGAAAAACTGTTTTTT

D gene: NA
V gene: TRBV28
J gene: TRBJ1-3
clone size: NA
CDR3 protein: CASSLNRDPDSGNTIYF
CDR3 DNA: TGTGCCAGCAGTCTAAACAGGGACCCAGACTCTGGAAACACCATATATTTT

D gene: TRBD1
V gene: TRBV19
J gene: TRBJ1-6
clone size: NA
CDR3 protein: CASSIDDRGLLIDSPLHF
CDR3 DNA: TGTGCCAGTAGTATAGACGACAGGGGGCTTTTGATTGATTCACCCCTCCACTTT

D gene: NA
V gene: TRBV9
J gene: TRBJ2-1
clone size: NA
CDR3 protein: CASSFGGGARNEQFF
CDR3 DNA: TGTGCCAGCAGCTTCGGTGGGGGGGCCCGGAATGAGCAGTTCTTC

D gene: NA
V gene: TRBV28
J gene: TRBJ2-7
clone size: NA
CDR3 protein: CASSLNRDAVYEQYF
CDR3 DNA: TGTGCCAGCAGTTTAAACAGGGATGCAGTCTACGAGCAGTACTTC

D gene: NA
V gene: TRBV5-4
J gene: TRBJ1-1
clone size: NA
CDR3 protein: CASSLAVLSLNTEAFF
CDR3 DNA: TGTGCCAGCAGCTTGGCCGTCTTGTCTTTGAACACTGAAGCTTTCTTT

D gene: NA
V gene: TRBV5-1
J gene: TRBJ2-7
clone size: NA
CDR3 protein: CASSLSGMVSYEQYF
CDR3 DNA: TGCGCCAGCAGCTTGTCGGGGATGGTCTCCTACGAGCAGTACTTC

D gene: NA
V gene: TRBV4-1
J gene: TRBJ2-7
clone size: NA
CDR3 protein: CASSQEALSRDEQYF
CDR3 DNA: TGCGCCAGCAGCCAAGAGGCTCTCAGCCGGGACGAGCAGTACTTC

D gene: NA
V gene: TRBV4-2
J gene: TRBJ1-1
clone size: once
CDR3 protein: CASSQMDLASVMDTEAFF
CDR3 DNA: TGTGCCAGCAGCCAGATGGATCTTGCCTCGGTGATGGACACTGAAGCTTTCTTT